This TCR beta chain was captured in a study of CDR3 diversity in severe acne (dated by TCRdb to the late 2010s). With respect to this clonotype: The target of this receptor is not known. No much larger clone is present one base from it, and per-base qualities are unavailable.

The library came from PCR. Sequencing relied on an Illumina HiSeq 2000. TCRdb passed the public sequencing reads through fastp at Q25 and MiXCR, retaining productive beta sequences. Every distinct CDR3 protein forms one entry, paired with its most common genes and DNA. Across this sample there are roughly 100,000 distinct CDR3 sequences, with under 60% seen only once. The ten largest clones add up to around an eighth of the sample. Unmatched junction bases come to 0, with V trimmed by 5 bases and J by 4 bases. Spanning cysteine to phenylalanine, the CDR3 consists of 13 amino acids. Only the CDR3 DNA is retained, 39 bases long and in frame from the first base. CDR1 and CDR2, looked up from the germline V gene, are KGHDR and SFDVKD.

The sequenced sample was blood. The TCR was taken from a male donor with acne. The chain couples TRBV24-1 to TRBJ1-5; 8 bases in the junction line up with TRBD1. The DNA sequence is given as TGTGCCACCAGTGGGGACAGGAATCAGCCCCAGCATTTT. The encoded protein is CATSGDRNQPQHF.